The 7 T cell receptor beta chains below all came from one sample that was sequenced in a study of shared clonotypes between healthy human individuals. TCRdb's table, derived via immunoSEQ multiplex PCR, lists solely in-frame clones and lacks some. The table lists 2 million to 2.5 million clones, roughly 90% of them singletons. Source material: naive CD4+ T cells from PBMCs. The subset: CD45RA+ positively selected. Every receptor here comes from a young man in good health. Some clones in this sample may be carry-over from other donors' samples.

This chain connects TRBV9 to TRBJ2-4; D not certain. V was cut by 0 bases and J by 2 bases, with 6 bases left in between. The CDR3 runs to 14 residues. Germline-derived CDR1 and CDR2 are SGDLS and YYNGEE. The CDR3 is CASSVGATKNIQYF. Written as DNA, the CDR3 is TGTGCCAGCAGCGTAGGGGCGACCAAAAACATTCAGTACTTC.

V gene TRBV9 combines with J gene TRBJ2-7; perhaps TRBD1 as D (5 bases). The germline gives CDR1 SGDLS, CDR2 YYNGEE. This CDR3 has 13 amino acids. V lost 0 bases and J 7 bases, leaving 11 bases between the germline ends. The CDR3 coding sequence is TGTGCCAGCAGCGTAGATCCCCAGGGTGAGCAGTACTTC. Amino acids: CASSVDPQGEQYF.

This chain joins TRBV5-1 and TRBJ2-3; the D is unclear. The V end lost 2 bases, the J end lost 6 bases, and 19 bases lay between the germline ends. Looked up from germline, CDR1 is SGHRS and CDR2 is YFSETQ. The CDR3 is 16 amino acids. CDR3 sequence (DNA): TGCGCCAGCAGCTTTGGACCCCTTCCCCCCGGGGATACGCAGTATTTT. Amino acid sequence: CASSFGPLPPGDTQYF.

The V gene is TRBV7-6, the J gene TRBJ2-3, with 8 bases aligning to TRBD2. From germline, CDR1 is SGHVS and CDR2 FNYEAQ. The J segment lost 2 bases and the V segment lost 1 base, leaving 5 bases of the junction unmatched. The CDR3 has 16 residues. CDR3 sequence: CASSLGASGYTDTQYF. CDR3 nucleotides: TGTGCCAGCAGCTTAGGTGCTAGCGGGTACACAGATACGCAGTATTTT.

The chain is built from TRBV18 and TRBJ2-2; 10 bases agree with TRBD1. After removal of 6 bases from V and 6 bases from J, the junction contained 10 bases not matched to a gene. This CDR3 is 16 amino acids long. In germline, CDR1 is KGHSH, CDR2 LQKENI. CDR3 sequence: CASSRIGTGVSGELFF. CDR3 in DNA: TGTGCCAGCTCCCGGATCGGGACAGGGGTTTCCGGGGAGCTGTTTTTT.

This rearrangement joins TRBV11-3 to TRBJ2-1, with D tentatively TRBD2 (5 bases). The CDR3 extends over 15 amino acids. Germline loops: CDR1 SGHNT, CDR2 YENEEA. Trimming took off 5 bases at V and 0 bases at J, with 11 bases between the two ends. For the CDR3, the DNA is TGTGCCAGCAGCCTAGCCGGGGTCTCCTACAATGAGCAGTTCTTC. Translated: CASSLAGVSYNEQFF. Variable domain in full (rest from reference TRBV11-3 and TRBJ2-1): EAGVVQSPRYKIIEKKQPVAFWCNPISGHNTLYWYLQNLGQGPELLIRYENEEAVDDSQLPKDRFSAERLKGVDSTLKIQPAELGDSAVYLCASSLAGVSYNEQFFGPGTRLTVL.

Comments on this clone: Other DNA sequences in the sample encode the same CDR3. The V call is TRBV18, the J call TRBJ2-5; D possibly corresponds to TRBD2 (5 bases). The CDR3 length is 12 residues. The V gene's germline CDR1 is KGHSH and CDR2 LQKENI. Trimming took off 3 bases at V and 3 bases at J, with 5 bases between the two ends. The CDR3 sequence: CASSPEEETQYF. As DNA, the CDR3 is TGTGCCAGCTCACCGGAGGAAGAGACCCAGTACTTC.